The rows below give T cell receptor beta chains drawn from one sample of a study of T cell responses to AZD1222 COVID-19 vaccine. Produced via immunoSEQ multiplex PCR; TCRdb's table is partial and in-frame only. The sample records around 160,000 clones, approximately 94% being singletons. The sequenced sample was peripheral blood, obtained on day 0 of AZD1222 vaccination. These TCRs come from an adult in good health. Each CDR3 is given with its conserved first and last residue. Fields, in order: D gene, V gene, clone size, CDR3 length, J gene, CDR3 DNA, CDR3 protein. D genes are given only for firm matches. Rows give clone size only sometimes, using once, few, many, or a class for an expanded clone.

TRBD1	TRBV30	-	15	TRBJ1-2	TGTGCCTGGAATCGGGACAGGGGGGGATCCTATGGCTACACCTTC	CAWNRDRGGSYGYTF
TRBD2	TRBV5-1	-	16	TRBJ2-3	TGCGCCAGCAGCGGGGGACTAGCGTTCAGCACAGATACGCAGTATTTT	CASSGGLAFSTDTQYF
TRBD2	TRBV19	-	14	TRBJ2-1	TGTGCCAGTTCCTGGCGGGAGTCCTACAATGAGCAGTTCTTC	CASSWRESYNEQFF
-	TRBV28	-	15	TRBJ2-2	TGTGCCAGCAGCGCCGGTGCATTGAACACCGGGGAGCTGTTTTTT	CASSAGALNTGELFF
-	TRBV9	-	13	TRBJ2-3	TGTGCCAGCAGCGTAGAGCAAACAGATACGCAGTATTTT	CASSVEQTDTQYF
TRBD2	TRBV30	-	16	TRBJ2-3	TGTGCCTGGACTAGCGGGAGGGCCGTCGTTCGAGATACGCAGTATTTT	CAWTSGRAVVRDTQYF
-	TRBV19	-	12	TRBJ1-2	TGTGCCAGTAGTAACAGCCCCTATGGCTACACCTTC	CASSNSPYGYTF
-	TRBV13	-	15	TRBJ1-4	TGTGCCAGCAGCTTACATTCCAGGAAGTATGAAAAACTGTTTTTT	CASSLHSRKYEKLFF
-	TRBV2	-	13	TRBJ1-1	TGTGCCAGCAGCGAGGGGCGGGGAGATGAAGCTTTCTTT	CASSEGRGDEAFF
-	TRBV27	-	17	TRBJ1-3	TGTGCCAGCAGTTCGGGGTGGGTTGCAGGGGCTGGAAACACCATATATTTT	CASSSGWVAGAGNTIYF
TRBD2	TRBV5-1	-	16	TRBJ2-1	TGCGCCAGCAGCCCCGGGACTAGCAACTTTCCCAATGAGCAGTTCTTC	CASSPGTSNFPNEQFF
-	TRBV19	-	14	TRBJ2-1	TGTGCCAGTAGTTTCGCCGGCCGCGGCCGGGAGCAGTTCTTC	CASSFAGRGREQFF
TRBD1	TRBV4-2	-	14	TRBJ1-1	TGTGCCAGCAGTCCTACAGGGGCCCAACTTGAAGCTTTCTTT	CASSPTGAQLEAFF
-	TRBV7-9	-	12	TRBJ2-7	TGTGCCAGCAGCTCATCAGGCTACGAGCAGTACTTC	CASSSSGYEQYF
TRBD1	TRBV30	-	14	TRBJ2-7	TGTGCCTGGAGGCCCGGACAGGGGACCTACGAGCAGTACTTC	CAWRPGQGTYEQYF
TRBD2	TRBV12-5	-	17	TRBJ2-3	TGTGCTAGTGGTTTGGTACTTGGGACTAGCGGCACAGATACGCAGTATTTT	CASGLVLGTSGTDTQYF
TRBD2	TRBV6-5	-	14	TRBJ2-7	TGTGCCAGCAGCCTGGGACTAGCGGGCTACGAGCAGTACTTC	CASSLGLAGYEQYF
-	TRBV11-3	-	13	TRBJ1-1	TGTGCCAGCAGCCGCGGGGGGAGCACTGAAGCTTTCTTT	CASSRGGSTEAFF
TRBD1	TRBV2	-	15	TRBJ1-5	TGTGCCAGCAGTGTGAACAGGGGAAGGAATCAGCCCCAGCATTTT	CASSVNRGRNQPQHF
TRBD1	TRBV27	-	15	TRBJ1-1	TGTGCCAGCAGGCAGACAGGGGGTGCCGACACTGAAGCTTTCTTT	CASRQTGGADTEAFF
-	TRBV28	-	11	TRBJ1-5	TGTGCCAGCAGCCGACATCAGCCCCAGCATTTT	CASSRHQPQHF
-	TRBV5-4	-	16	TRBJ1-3	TGTGCCAGCAGCTTGGTGGGTACAACAGCTGGAAACACCATATATTTT	CASSLVGTTAGNTIYF
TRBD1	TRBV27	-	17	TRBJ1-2	TGTGCCAGCAGAGAAGGGGGGACAGGGATCGGTAACTATGGCTACACCTTC	CASREGGTGIGNYGYTF
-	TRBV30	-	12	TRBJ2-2	TGTGCCTGGAGTTACAACACCGGGGAGCTGTTTTTT	CAWSYNTGELFF
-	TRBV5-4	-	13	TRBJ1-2	TGTGCCAGCACCAGCCTAGGGGCCTATGGCTACACCTTC	CASTSLGAYGYTF
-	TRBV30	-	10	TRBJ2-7	TGTGCCTGGAGTGACTACGAGCAGTACTTC	CAWSDYEQYF
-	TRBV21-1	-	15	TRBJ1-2	TGTGCCAGCAGCGATCCCGGGAAGGGCTCTAATGGCTACACCTTC	CASSDPGKGSNGYTF
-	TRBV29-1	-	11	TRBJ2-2	TGCAGCGTTGAAGAGCCCGGGGAGCTGTTTTTT	CSVEEPGELFF
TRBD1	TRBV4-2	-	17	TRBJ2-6	TGTGCCAGCAGCCCGAGACAGGGTATCTCTGGGGCCAACGTCCTGACTTTC	CASSPRQGISGANVLTF
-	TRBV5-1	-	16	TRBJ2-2	TGCGCCAGCAGCCCCCAGGGACTGTCGGGCACCGGGGAGCTGTTTTTT	CASSPQGLSGTGELFF
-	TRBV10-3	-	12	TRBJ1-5	TGTGCCATCAGTGAAGGGGATCAGCCCCAGCATTTT	CAISEGDQPQHF
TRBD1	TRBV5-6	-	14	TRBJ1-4	TGTGCCAGCAGCACCAACAGGGGGAGTGAAAAACTGTTTTTT	CASSTNRGSEKLFF
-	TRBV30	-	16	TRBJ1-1	TGTGCCTGGAGTGTCTCGCTCCAGTCCAGAAACACTGAAGCTTTCTTT	CAWSVSLQSRNTEAFF
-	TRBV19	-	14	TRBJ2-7	TGTGCCAGTAGTACTGCGTTCGTCCTAGGCGAGCAGTACTTC	CASSTAFVLGEQYF
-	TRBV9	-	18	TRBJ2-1	TGTGCCAGCAGCGTAGGCAGGGGTCGTCTATCTGGGGGTGGTGAGCAGTTCTTC	CASSVGRGRLSGGGEQFF
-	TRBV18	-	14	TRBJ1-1	TGTGCCAGCTCACCACGACAGTCGAACACTGAAGCTTTCTTT	CASSPRQSNTEAFF
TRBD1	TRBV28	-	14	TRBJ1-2	TGTGCCAGCAGTTGGGGGACAGGGACGAATGGCTACACCTTC	CASSWGTGTNGYTF
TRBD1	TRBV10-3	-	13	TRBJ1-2	TGTGCCACCCAGCGGGACAGTAACTATGGCTACACCTTC	CATQRDSNYGYTF
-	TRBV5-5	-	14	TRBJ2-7	TGTGCCAGCAGCTTGGATCTGGGGACGTACGAGCAGTACTTC	CASSLDLGTYEQYF
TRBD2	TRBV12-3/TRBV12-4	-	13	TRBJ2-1	TGTGCCAGCAGTTTGGTTATAGCGGGAGAGCAGTTCTTC	CASSLVIAGEQFF
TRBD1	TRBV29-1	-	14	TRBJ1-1	TGCAGCGCGATTATCAGGGGGTGGGACACTGAAGCTTTCTTT	CSAIIRGWDTEAFF
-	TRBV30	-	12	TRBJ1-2	TGTGCCTGGAGCGGATTTAACTATGGCTACACCTTC	CAWSGFNYGYTF
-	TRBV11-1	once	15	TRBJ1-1	TGTGCCAGCAGCTTAGTTTTCGGGGGACGCCCCCAGGCTTTCTTT	CASSLVFGGRPQAFF
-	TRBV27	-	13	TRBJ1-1	TGTGCCAGCAGTTACGACAGTAACACTGAAGCTTTCTTT	CASSYDSNTEAFF
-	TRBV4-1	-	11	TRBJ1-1	TGCGCCAGCATAGGTGGTACTGAAGCTTTCTTT	CASIGGTEAFF
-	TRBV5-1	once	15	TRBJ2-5	TGCGCCAGCAGCTTGGATACCCGGTACCAAGAGACCCAGTACTTC	CASSLDTRYQETQYF
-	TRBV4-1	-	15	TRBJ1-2	TGCGCCAGCAGCCGTTCCCCGGACGGCCTCTATGGCTACACCTTC	CASSRSPDGLYGYTF
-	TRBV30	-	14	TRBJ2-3	TGTGCCTGGAGTGGAGGGAGTCGGTCAGATACGCAGTATTTT	CAWSGGSRSDTQYF
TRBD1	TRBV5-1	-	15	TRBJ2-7	TGCGCCAGCAGCATAACCGGGACAGGGTCCTACGAGCAGTACTTC	CASSITGTGSYEQYF
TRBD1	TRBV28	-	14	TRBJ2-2	TGTGCCAGCTGGGACAGGCTGAACACCGGGGAGCTGTTTTTT	CASWDRLNTGELFF
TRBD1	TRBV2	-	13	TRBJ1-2	TGTGCCAGCAGTTTGGGACAGGCTCTTGGCTACACCTTC	CASSLGQALGYTF
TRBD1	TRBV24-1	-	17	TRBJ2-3	TGTGCCACCAGTGATTTGACTGGGACAGACGCCACAGATACGCAGTATTTT	CATSDLTGTDATDTQYF
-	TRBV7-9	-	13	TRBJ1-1	TGTGCCAGCAGCTTTGAGGTGAACACTGAAGCTTTCTTT	CASSFEVNTEAFF
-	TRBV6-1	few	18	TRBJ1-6	TGTGCCAGCAGTGAAGCGCTTCTTCCAACAGGGTTTAATTCACCCCTCCACTTT	CASSEALLPTGFNSPLHF
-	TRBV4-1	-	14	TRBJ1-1	TGCGCCAGCAGCCTGGAGGGGGGGAGTACTGAAGCTTTCTTT	CASSLEGGSTEAFF